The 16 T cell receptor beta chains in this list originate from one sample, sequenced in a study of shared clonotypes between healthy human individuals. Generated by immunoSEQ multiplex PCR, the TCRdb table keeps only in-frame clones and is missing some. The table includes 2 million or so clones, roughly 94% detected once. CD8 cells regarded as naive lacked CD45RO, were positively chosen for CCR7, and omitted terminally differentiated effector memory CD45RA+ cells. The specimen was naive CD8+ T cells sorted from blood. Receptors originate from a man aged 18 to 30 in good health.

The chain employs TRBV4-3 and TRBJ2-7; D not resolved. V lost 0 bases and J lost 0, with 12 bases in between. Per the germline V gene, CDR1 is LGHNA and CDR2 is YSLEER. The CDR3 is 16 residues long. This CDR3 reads CASSQDRSADSYEQYF. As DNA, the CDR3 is TGCGCCAGCAGCCAAGATAGGAGCGCCGACTCCTACGAGCAGTACTTC.

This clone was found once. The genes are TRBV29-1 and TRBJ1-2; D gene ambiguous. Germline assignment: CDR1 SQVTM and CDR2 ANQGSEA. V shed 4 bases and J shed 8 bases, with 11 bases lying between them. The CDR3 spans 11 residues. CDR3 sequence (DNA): TGCAGCGTTGTGGAGGGTATCGGCTACACCTTC. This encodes CSVVEGIGYTF.

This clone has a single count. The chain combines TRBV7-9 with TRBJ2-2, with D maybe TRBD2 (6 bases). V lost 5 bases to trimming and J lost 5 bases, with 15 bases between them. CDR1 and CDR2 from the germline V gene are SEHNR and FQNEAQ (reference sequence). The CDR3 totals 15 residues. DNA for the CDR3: TGTGCCAGCAGCAAGGGGAGGACTGGGACCGGGGAGCTGTTTTTT. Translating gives CASSKGRTGTGELFF.

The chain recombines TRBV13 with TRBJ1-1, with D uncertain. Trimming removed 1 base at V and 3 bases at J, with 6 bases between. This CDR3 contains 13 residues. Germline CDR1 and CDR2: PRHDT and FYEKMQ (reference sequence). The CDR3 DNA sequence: TGTGCCAGCAGCTTAGAGGCGGACACTGAAGCTTTCTTT. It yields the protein CASSLEADTEAFF.

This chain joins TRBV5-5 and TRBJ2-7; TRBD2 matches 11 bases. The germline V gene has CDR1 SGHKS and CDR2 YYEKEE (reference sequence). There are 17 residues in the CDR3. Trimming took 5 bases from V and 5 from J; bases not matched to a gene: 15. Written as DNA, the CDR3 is TGTGCCAGCAGATCGGGAGGTTTGGGACTAGCGGCCCACGAGCAGTACTTC. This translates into CASRSGGLGLAAHEQYF.

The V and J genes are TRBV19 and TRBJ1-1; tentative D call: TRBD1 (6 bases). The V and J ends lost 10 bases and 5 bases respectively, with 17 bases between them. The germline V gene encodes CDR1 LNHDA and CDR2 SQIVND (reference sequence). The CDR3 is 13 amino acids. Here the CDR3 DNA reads TGTGCCACCCAACAGGGAATTGGAACTGAAGCTTTCTTT. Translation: CATQQGIGTEAFF. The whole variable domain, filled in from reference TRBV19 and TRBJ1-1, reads DGGITQSPKYLFRKEGQNVTLSCEQNLNHDAMYWYRQDPGQGLRLIYYSQIVNDFQKGDIAEGYSVSREKKESFPLTVTSAQKNPTAFYLCATQQGIGTEAFFGQGTRLTVV.

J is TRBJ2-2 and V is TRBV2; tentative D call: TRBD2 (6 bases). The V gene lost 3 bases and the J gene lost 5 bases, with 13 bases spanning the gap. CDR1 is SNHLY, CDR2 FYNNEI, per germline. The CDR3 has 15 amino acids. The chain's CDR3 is CASSEDPGDTGELFF. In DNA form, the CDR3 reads TGTGCCAGCAGTGAGGACCCGGGGGATACCGGGGAGCTGTTTTTT.

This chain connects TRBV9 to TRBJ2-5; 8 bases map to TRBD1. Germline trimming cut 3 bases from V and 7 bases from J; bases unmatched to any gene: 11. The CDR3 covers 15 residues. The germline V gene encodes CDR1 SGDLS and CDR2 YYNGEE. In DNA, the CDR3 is TGTGCCAGCAGCGACTCAGGGGGCTCCTCTGGGACCCAGTACTTC. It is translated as CASSDSGGSSGTQYF.

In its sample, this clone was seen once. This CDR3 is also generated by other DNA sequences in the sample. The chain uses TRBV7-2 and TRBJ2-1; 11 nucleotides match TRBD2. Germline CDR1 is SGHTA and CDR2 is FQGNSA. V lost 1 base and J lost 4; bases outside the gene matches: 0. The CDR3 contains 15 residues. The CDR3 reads CASSLGLAGYNEQFF. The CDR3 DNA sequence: TGTGCCAGCAGCTTAGGACTAGCGGGGTACAATGAGCAGTTCTTC.

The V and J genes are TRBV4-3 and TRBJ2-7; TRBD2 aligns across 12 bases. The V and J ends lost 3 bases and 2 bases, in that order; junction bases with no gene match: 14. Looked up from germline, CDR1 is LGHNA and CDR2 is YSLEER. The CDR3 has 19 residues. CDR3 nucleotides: TGCGCCAGCAGCCAGGTTACAGGGGCTCTAGCGGGAGGGCCCTACGAGCAGTACTTC. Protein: CASSQVTGALAGGPYEQYF.

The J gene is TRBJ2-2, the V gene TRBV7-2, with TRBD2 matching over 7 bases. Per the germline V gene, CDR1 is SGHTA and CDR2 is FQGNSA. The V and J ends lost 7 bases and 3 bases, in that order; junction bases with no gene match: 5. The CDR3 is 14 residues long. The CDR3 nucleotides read TGTGCCAGCACCCGGACTAGGGACACCGGGGAGCTGTTTTTT. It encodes CASTRTRDTGELFF.

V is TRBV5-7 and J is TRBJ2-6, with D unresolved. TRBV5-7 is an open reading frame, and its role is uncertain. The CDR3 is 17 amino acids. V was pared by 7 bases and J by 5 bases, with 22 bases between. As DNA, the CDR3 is TGTGCCAGCTCACGGAATTGCGTACAAAGTCGGGCCAACGTCCTGACTTTC. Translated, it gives CASSRNCVQSRANVLTF.

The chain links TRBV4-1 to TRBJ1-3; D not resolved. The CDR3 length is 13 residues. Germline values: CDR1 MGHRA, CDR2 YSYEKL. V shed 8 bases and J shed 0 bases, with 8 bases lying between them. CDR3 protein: CASARSSGNTIYF. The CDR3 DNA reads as TGCGCCAGCGCGAGGAGCTCTGGAAACACCATATATTTT.

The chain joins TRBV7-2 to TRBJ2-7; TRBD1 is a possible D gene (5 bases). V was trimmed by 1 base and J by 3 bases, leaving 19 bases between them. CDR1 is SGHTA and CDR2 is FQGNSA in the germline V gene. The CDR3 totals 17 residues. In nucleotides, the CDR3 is TGTGCCAGCAGCTTAGAAGGGGCCTACACTCTTTTCTACGAGCAGTACTTC. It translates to CASSLEGAYTLFYEQYF.

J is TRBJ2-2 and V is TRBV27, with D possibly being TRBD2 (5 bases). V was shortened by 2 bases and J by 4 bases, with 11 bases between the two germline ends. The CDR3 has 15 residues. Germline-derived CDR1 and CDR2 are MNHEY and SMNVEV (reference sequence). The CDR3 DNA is TGTGCCAGCAGTTTACGACCTAGCCCCACCGGGGAGCTGTTTTTT. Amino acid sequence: CASSLRPSPTGELFF.

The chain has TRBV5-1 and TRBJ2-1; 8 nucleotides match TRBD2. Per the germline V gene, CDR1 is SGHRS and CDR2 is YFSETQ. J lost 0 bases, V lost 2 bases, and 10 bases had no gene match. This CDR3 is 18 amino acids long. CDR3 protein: CASSFLWERGPSYNEQFF. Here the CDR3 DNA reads TGCGCCAGCAGCTTTTTGTGGGAGCGGGGGCCCTCCTACAATGAGCAGTTCTTC. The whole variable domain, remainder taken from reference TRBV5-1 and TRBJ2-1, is KAGVTQTPRYLIKTRGQQVTLSCSPISGHRSVSWYQQTPGQGLQFLFEYFSETQRNKGNFPGRFSGRQFSNSRSEMNVSTLELGDSALYLCASSFLWERGPSYNEQFFGPGTRLTVL.